This is a list of T cell receptor beta chains from one sample in a study of T-cell memory formation after mild COVID-19. TCRdb fed the 5' RACE reads into MiXCR, producing one record per CDR3 protein. The table shows over 500,000 distinct CDR3 sequences, with 17% occurring only once. Sample: PBMCs or a T cell subset sorted from them (not recorded which). These receptor sequences come from an adult woman who had mild COVID-19 (a few samples of this study predate the infection). Cell type and time point are not known. CDR3s include the opening cysteine and the closing phenylalanine or tryptophan.

j_call v_call cdr3_aa
TRBJ2-3 TRBV7-7 CASSFTTGRTDTQYF
TRBJ2-5 TRBV14 CASSQGLQREIGETQYF
TRBJ1-1 TRBV14 CASSQDRDKAFF
TRBJ1-4 TRBV20-1 CSATRGTFLDEKLFF
TRBJ2-2 TRBV6-2/TRBV6-3 CASSQRNTGELFF
TRBJ2-1 TRBV28 CASSWTGLRPNRYNEQFF
TRBJ1-6 TRBV20-1 CSASTADNSPLHF
TRBJ2-1 TRBV2 CASSSLLQGATYNEQFF
TRBJ2-3 TRBV4-1 CASSVVGGSLDTQYF
TRBJ2-1 TRBV7-8 CASSLERRAYNEQFF
TRBJ2-7 TRBV7-9 CASSLEETSYVYEQYF
TRBJ2-1 TRBV4-1 CASSQAGVHNEQFF
TRBJ1-2 TRBV3-1 CASSQDLDRQAGYTF
TRBJ2-1 TRBV30 CAWTNSGTSGLNEQFF
TRBJ1-5 TRBV12-3/TRBV12-4 CASSFTGNNQPQHF
TRBJ1-3 TRBV12-3/TRBV12-4 CASSSPGRYTIYF
TRBJ2-2 TRBV12-3/TRBV12-4 CASSFGDGELFF
TRBJ2-2 TRBV9 CASSPGVARAGELFF
TRBJ2-2 TRBV5-6 CASLRLTGDVTGELFF
TRBJ2-3 TRBV12-3/TRBV12-4 CASSFGTSGGITDTQYF
TRBJ1-2 TRBV5-4 CASKATGSTGYTF
TRBJ1-1 TRBV20-1 CSARDQERGRTEAFF
TRBJ2-7 TRBV3-1 CASSRTGLSTYEQYF
TRBJ1-2 TRBV4-1 CASSQGGITYTF
TRBJ2-2 TRBV30 CAWSVLSRDGGELFF
TRBJ2-7 TRBV12-3/TRBV12-4 CASSSGQADEQYF
TRBJ2-7 TRBV19 CASSHPGGGSIYEQYF
TRBJ1-5 TRBV5-6 CASSLGRGSNQPQHF
TRBJ1-1 TRBV5-1 CASSLGFGGSTEAFF
TRBJ2-2 TRBV5-4 CASSPPHRFGTGELFF
TRBJ2-7 TRBV5-5 CASSLLSAGSYEQYF
TRBJ1-5 TRBV7-9 CASSLAGDDQPQHF
TRBJ2-5 TRBV20-1 CSASGGQTKETQYF
TRBJ2-1 TRBV3-1 CASSPLTYFLRKDEQFF
TRBJ1-1 TRBV6-2/TRBV6-3 CASSGSGAPNTEAFF